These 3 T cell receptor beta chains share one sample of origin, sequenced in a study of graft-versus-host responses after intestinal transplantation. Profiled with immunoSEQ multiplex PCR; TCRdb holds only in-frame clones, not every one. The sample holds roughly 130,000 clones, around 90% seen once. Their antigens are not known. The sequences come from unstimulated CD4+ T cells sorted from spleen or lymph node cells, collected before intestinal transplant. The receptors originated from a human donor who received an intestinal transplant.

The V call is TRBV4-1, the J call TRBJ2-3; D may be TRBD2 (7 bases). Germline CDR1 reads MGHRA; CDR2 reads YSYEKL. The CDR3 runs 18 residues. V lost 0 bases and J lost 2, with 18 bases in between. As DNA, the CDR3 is TGCGCCAGCAGCCAAGAACCGCCGGGGGGCGTCCCCACAGATACGCAGTATTTT. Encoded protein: CASSQEPPGGVPTDTQYF.

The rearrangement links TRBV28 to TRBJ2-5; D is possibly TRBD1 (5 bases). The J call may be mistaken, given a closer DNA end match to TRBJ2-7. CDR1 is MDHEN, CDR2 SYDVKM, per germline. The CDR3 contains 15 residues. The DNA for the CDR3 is TGTGCCAGCAGTTACAGACAGACCGGTCCCTACGAGCAGTACTTC. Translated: CASSYRQTGPYEQYF.

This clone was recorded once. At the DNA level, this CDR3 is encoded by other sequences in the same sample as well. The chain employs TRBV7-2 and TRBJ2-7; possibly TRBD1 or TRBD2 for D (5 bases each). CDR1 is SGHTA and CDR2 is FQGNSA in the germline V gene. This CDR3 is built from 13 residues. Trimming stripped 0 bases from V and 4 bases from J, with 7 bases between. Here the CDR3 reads CASSLAGAYEQYF. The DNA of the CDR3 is TGTGCCAGCAGCTTAGCCGGGGCTTACGAGCAGTACTTC. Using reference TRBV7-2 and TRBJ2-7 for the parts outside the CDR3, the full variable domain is GAGVSQSPSNKVTEKGKDVELRCDPISGHTALYWYRQSLGQGLEFLIYFQGNSAPDKSGLPSDRFSAERTGGSVSTLTIQRTQQEDSAVYLCASSLAGAYEQYFGPGTRLTVT.